The rows below give T cell receptor beta chains drawn from one sample of a study of T cells in tuberculosis. This table comes from immunoSEQ multiplex PCR, and its TCRdb copy is limited to in-frame clones, with some not included. The sample contains tens of thousands of clones, around nine tenths of which appear only once. Sequencing used PBMCs, obtained at tuberculosis diagnosis. The receptor source for this set is an adult with tuberculosis. Each CDR3 is given with its conserved first and last residue. The D gene is left open where the match is weak. The size field is filled for only some rows; it gives once, few, many or a size class.

clone size	D gene	V gene	J gene	CDR3 protein	CDR3 DNA
-	TRBD2	TRBV5-1	TRBJ2-3	CASSRVLSGGATDTQYF	TGCGCCAGCAGCCGGGTCCTTAGCGGGGGGGCCACAGATACGCAGTATTTT
-	TRBD1	TRBV19	TRBJ1-1	CASRILTGDQGVAFF	TGTGCCAGTAGAATACTCACAGGGGATCAGGGCGTAGCTTTCTTT
-	TRBD1	TRBV4-2	TRBJ2-7	CASSQATGGSYEQYF	TGTGCCAGCAGCCAAGCTACAGGGGGCTCCTACGAGCAGTACTTC
-	-	TRBV30	TRBJ2-7	CAWSRGELRPEQYF	TGTGCCTGGAGCCGCGGGGAGTTACGCCCCGAGCAGTACTTC
-	TRBD1	TRBV6-1	TRBJ1-2	CASSVLGQGAGYTF	TGTGCCAGCAGTGTTTTGGGACAGGGGGCTGGCTACACCTTC
once	TRBD1	TRBV4-2	TRBJ1-2	CASSQAAGGSGYTF	TGTGCCAGCAGCCAAGCGGCAGGGGGATCTGGCTACACCTTC
-	TRBD1	TRBV6-1	TRBJ2-7	CASSDILTGLFYEQYF	TGTGCCAGCAGTGATATCTTGACAGGGTTATTCTACGAGCAGTACTTC
-	TRBD2	TRBV5-4	TRBJ2-3	CASSLGQRGGTDTQYF	TGTGCCAGCAGCTTGGGGCAGCGGGGGGGCACAGATACGCAGTATTTT
-	-	TRBV30	TRBJ1-6	CACEGGSSYNSPLHF	TGTGCCTGTGAGGGAGGGAGCTCCTATAATTCACCCCTCCACTTT
-	-	TRBV7-2	TRBJ1-5	CASSPHISQPQHF	TGTGCCAGCAGCCCCCATATTAGTCAGCCCCAGCATTTT
-	-	TRBV7-8	TRBJ2-2	CASTGQSNTGELFF	TGTGCCAGCACCGGACAGTCGAACACCGGGGAGCTGTTTTTT
-	TRBD2	TRBV4-3	TRBJ2-1	CASSPASGGFHEQFF	TGCGCCAGCAGCCCCGCTAGCGGGGGATTTCATGAGCAGTTCTTC
-	TRBD2	TRBV28	TRBJ2-3	CASAAGGPSDTQYF	TGTGCCAGCGCTGCGGGAGGGCCCTCAGATACGCAGTATTTT
-	TRBD1	TRBV5-1	TRBJ2-1	CASSPGQGSYNEQFF	TGCGCCAGCAGCCCGGGACAGGGCTCCTACAATGAGCAGTTCTTC
-	TRBD2	TRBV18	TRBJ2-7	CASSPSGGPGEQYF	TGTGCCAGCTCACCGAGCGGGGGGCCAGGGGAGCAGTACTTC
-	TRBD2	TRBV10-3	TRBJ2-7	CAISGRGDEQYF	TGTGCCATCAGTGGACGGGGGGACGAGCAGTACTTC
-	-	TRBV7-3	TRBJ1-4	CASSQNPGLGEKLFF	TGTGCCAGCAGCCAAAACCCCGGACTGGGAGAAAAACTGTTTTTT
-	TRBD2	TRBV7-2	TRBJ2-3	CASSLARSGGTDTQYF	TGTGCCAGCAGCTTAGCGCGGAGCGGGGGAACAGATACGCAGTATTTT
-	-	TRBV13	TRBJ2-1	CASSLGDRRLRHEQFF	TGTGCCAGCAGCTTAGGCGACAGGCGGTTGCGTCATGAGCAGTTCTTC
-	TRBD2	TRBV5-1	TRBJ2-1	CASSLGTSGAYNEQFF	TGCGCCAGCAGCTTGGGGACTAGCGGGGCGTACAATGAGCAGTTCTTC
few	-	TRBV9	TRBJ2-1	CASSLNGQAGNEQFF	TGTGCCAGCAGTTTAAACGGACAGGCGGGAAATGAGCAGTTCTTC
-	TRBD1	TRBV5-1	TRBJ2-5	CASSFETGRETQYF	TGCGCCAGCAGCTTTGAGACAGGGAGAGAGACCCAGTACTTC
-	TRBD1	TRBV7-2	TRBJ2-7	CASSFGPVGQGMSEQYF	TGTGCCAGCAGCTTTGGGCCCGTGGGACAGGGGATGTCGGAGCAGTACTTC
-	-	TRBV9	TRBJ2-3	CASSVAGAPTDTQYF	TGTGCCAGCAGCGTTGCGGGGGCCCCCACAGATACGCAGTATTTT
-	-	TRBV19	TRBJ2-1	CASSTLSSRNEQFF	TGTGCCAGTAGTACCCTATCTAGCAGGAATGAGCAGTTCTTC
-	-	TRBV4-1	TRBJ1-1	CASSVGDLWTEAFF	TGCGCCAGCAGCGTGGGAGACTTGTGGACTGAAGCTTTCTTT
-	-	TRBV5-1	TRBJ1-2	CASSLGGVVVYGYTF	TGCGCCAGCAGCTTGGGGGGCGTTGTTGTCTATGGCTACACCTTC
-	-	TRBV6-5	TRBJ2-2	CASSKTPIRVELFF	TGTGCCAGCAGCAAGACACCCATCCGTGTGGAGCTGTTTTTT
-	-	TRBV6-4	TRBJ2-1	CASSEGQGSGKGYNEQFF	TGTGCCAGCAGTGAGGGCCAGGGGAGCGGGAAAGGGTACAATGAGCAGTTCTTC
-	TRBD1	TRBV28	TRBJ1-2	CASITPGQGPYGYTF	TGTGCCAGCATTACCCCGGGACAGGGGCCCTATGGCTACACCTTC
-	-	TRBV6-5	TRBJ2-3	CASSTAGTDTQYF	TGTGCCAGCAGTACAGCGGGCACAGATACGCAGTATTTT
-	-	TRBV28	TRBJ2-7	CASSFKSGQGVTYEQYF	TGTGCCAGCAGTTTTAAAAGCGGGCAGGGGGTAACCTACGAGCAGTACTTC
-	-	TRBV11-1	TRBJ2-3	CASSRQRLTDTQYF	TGTGCCAGCAGCCGACAGAGACTCACAGATACGCAGTATTTT
-	TRBD1	TRBV18	TRBJ1-2	CASSPQSNRGHGYTF	TGTGCCAGCTCACCACAGTCTAACAGGGGGCATGGCTACACCTTC
-	-	TRBV7-2	TRBJ1-5	CASSSQGWGNQPQHF	TGTGCCAGCAGCTCGCAGGGTTGGGGCAATCAGCCCCAGCATTTT
-	-	TRBV19	TRBJ1-2	CASSAWTDNYGYTF	TGTGCCAGTAGTGCGTGGACAGATAACTATGGCTACACCTTC
-	-	TRBV27	TRBJ1-5	CASSLAGDQPQHF	TGTGCCAGCAGTTTGGCAGGGGATCAGCCCCAGCATTTT
-	-	TRBV7-2	TRBJ1-6	CASSPTSGGTSPLHF	TGTGCCAGCAGCCCTACAAGCGGGGGGACTTCACCCCTCCACTTT
once	TRBD2	TRBV5-1	TRBJ2-3	CASSSGLAGPWGTDTQYF	TGCGCCAGCAGCTCGGGACTAGCGGGGCCGTGGGGCACAGATACGCAGTATTTT
once	-	TRBV7-2	TRBJ1-2	CASSLVNGGYTF	TGTGCCAGCAGCTTAGTTAACGGGGGCTACACCTTC
-	-	TRBV29-1	TRBJ2-7	CSVSGTLFGEQYF	TGCAGCGTATCCGGGACACTGTTTGGCGAGCAGTACTTC
-	-	TRBV20-1	TRBJ1-1	CSARGGRAFF	TGCAGTGCTCGAGGGGGGCGAGCTTTCTTT
-	-	TRBV9	TRBJ1-4	CASSPVARGEKLFF	TGTGCCAGCAGCCCAGTGGCCCGGGGTGAAAAACTGTTTTTT
-	-	TRBV5-4	TRBJ2-2	CASSLGQGPNTGELFF	TGTGCCAGCAGCTTGGGGCAGGGGCCGAACACCGGGGAGCTGTTTTTT
-	-	TRBV15	TRBJ1-5	CATSSGGTSNQPQHF	TGTGCCACCAGCAGCGGGGGTACGAGCAATCAGCCCCAGCATTTT
once	-	TRBV29-1	TRBJ2-7	CTERTLSYEQYF	TGCACCGAAAGGACACTGTCCTACGAGCAGTACTTC
-	TRBD1	TRBV18	TRBJ2-7	CASSPLGQVSYEQYF	TGTGCCAGCTCACCACTGGGACAGGTCTCCTACGAGCAGTACTTC
-	-	TRBV5-1	TRBJ2-1	CASSLAIRDGNEQFF	TGCGCCAGCAGCTTGGCGATCAGGGATGGCAATGAGCAGTTCTTC
-	TRBD1	TRBV25-1	TRBJ1-2	CASSDRQGLGGYTF	TGTGCCAGCAGTGATAGACAGGGTTTAGGTGGCTACACCTTC
-	-	TRBV7-9	TRBJ1-6	CASSLTGINSPLHF	TGTGCCAGCAGCCTGACAGGAATTAATTCACCCCTCCACTTT
-	TRBD2	TRBV4-2	TRBJ2-1	CASSQFSGNRNEQFF	TGTGCCAGCAGCCAATTTAGCGGGAATCGCAATGAGCAGTTCTTC
-	-	TRBV28	TRBJ2-7	CASRPGEAASYEQYF	TGTGCCAGCAGACCCGGGGAAGCAGCCTCCTACGAGCAGTACTTC
-	-	TRBV6-5	TRBJ1-5	CASSYSRSSNQPQHF	TGTGCCAGCAGTTACAGTCGCAGTAGCAATCAGCCCCAGCATTTT
-	TRBD2	TRBV7-8	TRBJ2-1	CASSLGGRTYNEQFF	TGTGCCAGCAGCCTGGGGGGGAGGACCTACAATGAGCAGTTCTTC